The rows below give T cell receptor beta chains drawn from one sample of a study of blood T cell repertoires in COVID-19. Data came from immunoSEQ multiplex PCR; TCRdb stores just in-frame clones and leaves some out. The sample carries under 300,000 clones, roughly 90% recorded once. Sequencing was carried out using peripheral blood. The receptors originated from a woman aged 70-85 years with COVID-19, enrolled during active disease. The CDR3 runs from the conserved cysteine through the conserved F or W. The order of the fields is J gene, V gene, CDR3 protein.

j_gene: TRBJ1-2
v_gene: TRBV7-3
CDR3aa: CASSREGSNYGYTF

j_gene: TRBJ2-7
v_gene: TRBV19
CDR3aa: CASSIASQGGNYEQYF

j_gene: TRBJ1-5
v_gene: TRBV7-2
CDR3aa: CASSPWTADNQPQHF

j_gene: TRBJ1-2
v_gene: TRBV10-3
CDR3aa: CAISESTGGQAYGYTF

j_gene: TRBJ2-7
v_gene: TRBV5-6
CDR3aa: CASSLGLAGGYEQYF

j_gene: TRBJ2-7
v_gene: TRBV7-6
CDR3aa: CASSLDQKYEQYF

j_gene: TRBJ2-2
v_gene: TRBV19
CDR3aa: CAVGRGANTGELFF

j_gene: TRBJ1-5
v_gene: TRBV2
CDR3aa: CASTETGVGSQPQHF

j_gene: TRBJ1-1
v_gene: TRBV19
CDR3aa: CASSIFPLQGTEAFF

j_gene: TRBJ1-2
v_gene: TRBV18
CDR3aa: CASSPTGEGYTF

j_gene: TRBJ1-6
v_gene: TRBV7-2
CDR3aa: CASSHDSIGGNSPLHF